The sample holds one count of the clone carrying this T cell receptor (beta chain). Its antigen is not known. Produced via immunoSEQ multiplex PCR; TCRdb's table is partial and in-frame only. The sample holds around 2,000,000 clones; more than 85% are singletons and the top ten take 1.5% to 2%. This specimen belongs to a study of shared clonotypes between healthy human individuals. Study-wide results and limits: Naive subsets typically showed greater estimated richness than memory subsets.

The naive CD8 population came from CD45RO-negative cells selected for CCR7, without terminally differentiated effector memory CD45RA+ cells. The sequence was obtained from a man younger than 35 in good health. Some clones in this sample may be carry-over from other donors' samples. Sequences were obtained from naive CD8+ T cells from PBMCs.

Here the CDR3 DNA reads TGCGCCAGCAGCCAAGAAGAGCCTTTGAGCTCCTACAATGAGCAGTTCTTC. Protein: CASSQEEPLSSYNEQFF. The chain recombines TRBV4-1 with TRBJ2-1; no reliable D call. The CDR3 contains 17 residues. In germline, CDR1 is MGHRA, CDR2 YSYEKL. V lost 0 bases to trimming and J lost 0 bases, with 12 bases between them.